These T cell receptor beta chains were read from a single sample in a study of tumor and adjacent non-tumor tissue in lung cancer. From the multiplex PCR reads, TCRdb called clonotypes with MiXCR, one entry per CDR3 protein. The sample holds 75,000 to 80,000 distinct CDR3 sequences, approximately 79% seen once. Sequencing was carried out using lung tumor tissue. The receptors stem from a woman aged 45 to 65 with non-small cell lung cancer. Both conserved end residues are part of each CDR3. The order of the fields is clone size, D gene, V gene, J gene, CDR3 DNA, CDR3 protein. D genes are given only for firm matches. Not every row has a clone size; where given, it reads once, few, many or a size class.

size: medium-sized; D: NA; V: TRBV6-6; J: TRBJ2-1; DNA: TGTGCCAGCACCCAGACCCTTCTGAGTGAGCAGTTCTTC; CDR3: CASTQTLLSEQFF
size: NA; D: NA; V: TRBV29-1; J: TRBJ1-1; DNA: TGCAGCGTTCCAATCACCGCCATGAACACTGAAGCTTTCTTT; CDR3: CSVPITAMNTEAFF
size: once; D: NA; V: TRBV6-5; J: TRBJ2-3; DNA: TGTGCCAGACTAGAGCGAGATAGGCACTATTTT; CDR3: CARLERDRHYF
size: NA; D: NA; V: TRBV4-3; J: TRBJ1-6; DNA: TGCGTCAGCAGCCAAGATAGGGTGGCCTCAAACTCCTATAATTCACCCCTCCACTTT; CDR3: CVSSQDRVASNSYNSPLHF
size: NA; D: NA; V: TRBV20-1; J: TRBJ2-2; DNA: TGCAATGCCAGCCCCAGTAGCCGGACCGGGGAGCTGTTTTTT; CDR3: CNASPSSRTGELFF
size: NA; D: TRBD2; V: TRBV29-1; J: TRBJ2-2; DNA: TGCAGCGTTGTTCACCTGGCGGGAGGGCTCGGGGAGCTGTTTTTT; CDR3: CSVVHLAGGLGELFF
size: once; D: TRBD1; V: TRBV12-3/TRBV12-4; J: TRBJ2-1; DNA: TGTGCCAGCAGTTGGGGCGGGACAGGGTTATTCAATAAGCAGTTCTTC; CDR3: CASSWGGTGLFNKQFF
size: few; D: TRBD2; V: TRBV24-1; J: TRBJ2-1; DNA: TGTGCCACCAGTTATCCCGGCGGAGCGGGGGGGAATGAGCAGTTCTTC; CDR3: CATSYPGGAGGNEQFF
size: NA; D: NA; V: TRBV20-1; J: TRBJ1-1; DNA: TGCGGTCATACAGGGAGCATTGAAGCTTTCTTT; CDR3: CGHTGSIEAFF
size: NA; D: NA; V: TRBV29-1; J: TRBJ2-1; DNA: TGCAGTGTTAAACAAATCTACTCCTACAATGAGCAGTTCTTC; CDR3: CSVKQIYSYNEQFF
size: NA; D: NA; V: TRBV18; J: TRBJ1-6; DNA: TGTGCCAGCTCAGCAACTCGGGATTCACTCCTCCATTTT; CDR3: CASSATRDSLLHF
size: NA; D: NA; V: TRBV11-2; J: TRBJ2-2; DNA: TGTGTCAGCATCTTAGAACCATTAGGCAGGGAGCTGTTTTTT; CDR3: CVSILEPLGRELFF
size: NA; D: NA; V: TRBV6-1; J: TRBJ1-4; DNA: TGTGCCAGCAGTGAAGAGACCACTCCTATTGAAAAGCTGTTTTTT; CDR3: CASSEETTPIEKLFF
size: NA; D: NA; V: TRBV5-6; J: TRBJ2-7; DNA: TGTGCCAGCAACTTGGGGTTTACCTACGAACAGTACTTC; CDR3: CASNLGFTYEQYF
size: few; D: NA; V: TRBV29-1; J: TRBJ2-5; DNA: TGCAGCGTTGTTCTTGGGGGAGGTTGGGAGACCCAGTACTTC; CDR3: CSVVLGGGWETQYF
size: many; D: TRBD2; V: TRBV28; J: TRBJ2-3; DNA: TGTGCCAGCAGTTTCGGGACTAGCGGGATAGGTACGCAGTATTTT; CDR3: CASSFGTSGIGTQYF
size: many; D: TRBD1; V: TRBV28; J: TRBJ1-1; DNA: TGTGCCAGCAGTGATAATCGACAGGGACGGTACACTGAAGCTTTCTTT; CDR3: CASSDNRQGRYTEAFF
size: NA; D: NA; V: TRBV11-1; J: TRBJ2-1; DNA: TGTGCCAGCACCAGACAGAGGATGAATGAGCAGTTCTTC; CDR3: CASTRQRMNEQFF
size: NA; D: TRBD2; V: TRBV4-3; J: TRBJ2-7; DNA: TGCGCCAGCAGCCCCAAACTAGTGGGAGGGGTTGGGGAACAATACTTC; CDR3: CASSPKLVGGVGEQYF
size: NA; D: NA; V: TRBV6-1; J: TRBJ2-7; DNA: TGTGCCCGCAGTGAACTAGCTAACTACGTGCAGTATTTC; CDR3: CARSELANYVQYF
size: NA; D: NA; V: TRBV4-1; J: TRBJ2-7; DNA: TGCGCCAGCAGCCAGTATGAGGCGATGGCAGGAGACTACGAGGGCTACTTC; CDR3: CASSQYEAMAGDYEGYF
size: NA; D: TRBD2; V: TRBV4-2; J: TRBJ2-3; DNA: TGTGCCAGCAGCCATTGGACTAGCGGGAATGTAGATACGCAATATTTT; CDR3: CASSHWTSGNVDTQYF
size: NA; D: NA; V: TRBV4-2; J: TRBJ2-3; DNA: TGTGCCAGCGGCCAAGAAGCTAGCGCGACCAACACAGATACGCAGTATTTT; CDR3: CASGQEASATNTDTQYF